This TCR beta chain comes out of a study of blood T cell repertoires in COVID-19. V was clipped by 5 bases and J by 15 bases; unmatched bases: 15. The CDR3 loop spans 14 amino acids. Germline V gene sequence: CDR1 SGHAT, CDR2 FQDESV (reference sequence). Profiled with immunoSEQ multiplex PCR; TCRdb holds only in-frame clones, not every one. The top ten hold around 2% of the sample, which has 100,000 to 150,000 clones, about 72% seen once. Material for sequencing was peripheral blood. The receptor's source is a woman in her 70s with acute or convalescent COVID-19. The chain combines TRBV11-1 with TRBJ2-1; 8 bases are shared with TRBD2. This chain's CDR3 is CASSPSSGSAQTFF. The DNA for the CDR3 is TGTGCCAGCAGCCCATCCAGCGGGAGTGCCCAAACGTTCTTC.